This T cell receptor (beta chain) stems from a study of long-term antiretroviral therapy in people with HIV (dated by TCRdb to about 2022). Notes on the research overall: The earliest samples were collected about a decade before the 2015 WHO recommendation for immediate ART, when ART was typically delayed until CD4 counts fell. This retrospective serial study examined whether starting ART and sustained HIV suppression were associated with changes in the composition and diversity of the TRB repertoire in peripheral blood. A total of 192 cryopreserved PBMC samples were contributed to the cohort by 30 adults with confirmed HIV infection, with samples collected serially over a mean of around 6 years (range 1-12). Among the 30 or so participants with HIV, eleven to twelve were female. No cross-contamination during QIAcube processing turned up in test extractions that ran a monoclonal T-cell line alongside some 34 polyclonal samples.

This clone appeared once. Its antigen is unknown. No much larger clone is present one base from it, and per-base qualities are unavailable. Inclusion was restricted to participants for whom at least one PBMC sample before ART initiation and at least two post-ART samples were available. All participants with HIV were treated in the United States of America. Before DNA extraction, cryopreserved samples containing about 0.9-10 million PBMC were thawed and washed. At the time of the earliest PBMC sample for each participant with HIV, ages ranged from 23 to 54 years. PBMC samples were contributed by each participant from 1-4 timepoints before ART initiation and 2-8 timepoints after ART initiation, with a median of 7 samples. For every participant, serial HIV viral load, CD4+ T-cell count, ART history and demographic data were obtained. Genomic DNA was extracted from unsorted PBMC with a Qiagen kit on a QIAcube, processed in batches of 12 samples.

Beyond this particular receptor, the publication reports: Because pre-ART samples had limited cell numbers, profiling was done on unsorted PBMC rather than on sorted CD4+ and CD8+ T cells. The samples span the years 2004 to 2017, and the ART regimens used at that time may not be as effective as current regimens. Because PBMC availability was limited, only the TCR beta chain was sequenced, with no alpha chain pairing. At every time point, the repertoire was dominated by expanded TRB clones first identified before ART initiation, although this dominance fluctuated and, in many PLHIV, declined after ART. Inferences about post-ART repertoire changes were limited because no data were available on ART adherence, viral resistance or therapy changes. Starting ART was linked to a significant rise in TRB diversity, yet even with long-term ART the diversity remained significantly lower than in transplant donor controls. Narrower CDR3 length ranges were observed in HIV repertoires than in controls, and an antigen-experienced repertoire with only a slight naive shift after ART was suggested by the network structure.

As encoded in the germline V gene (reference sequence), CDR1 is LNHNV while CDR2 is YYDKDF. Reading from cysteine to phenylalanine, the CDR3 counts 15 amino acids. Just the 45-base CDR3 DNA is kept, in frame starting at base 1. The trim is 1 base for V and 2 bases for J, with a gap of 9 bases between the germline ends. The immunoSEQ hsTCRB v3.0 assay was used at survey level resolution to sequence the TRB variable region. A depth of roughly 35,000-55,000 T-cell genomes per sample was targeted for TRB sequencing. Pooled TRB libraries were sequenced on an Illumina MiSeq with a v3 150-cycle kit. In the original analysis: Repertoire analysis was performed in R inside a reproducible Nextflow workflow that covered QC, data transformation and analysis. Custom analyses were implemented in LymphoSeq2, an R package for AIRR-Seq data exploration. Four samples yielding fewer than 5000 total TRB sequences were excluded, leaving approximately 200 analyzed HIV repertoires. Among the roughly 180 retained HIV repertoires, under 65 were collected before ART initiation and approximately 130 after ART initiation. Repertoires were downsampled to 5000 TRB nucleotide sequences, with summary statistics averaged over 100 downsampling iterations. Only TRB sequences with CDR3 regions of at least seven amino acids were retained for analysis. A Shannon entropy-derived clonality score and the Gini coefficient were used to measure diversity. Repertoire networks linked the top 5000 CDR3 amino acid sequences whenever two sequences differed by an edit distance of one. Antigen specificity groups and MHC restriction were predicted for TRB CDR3 amino acid sequences with GLIPH2. CDR3 amino acid sequences were matched against VDJdb and McPAS-TCR to flag known CMV, EBV, HIV or tissue antigen associations. Pre-ART, post-ART and control groups were compared with Wilcoxon signed-rank tests and Holm-Bonferroni correction. The source is immuneACCESS, and TCRdb retained only in-frame sequences with V and J called. Part of the clones is not carried over; for the studies checked, unresolved V genes explain less than half of this, and the remainder is unexplained. D and trimming were read from the DNA, whereas the V and J calls and clone size are those reported in that table. The sample contains 20,000 to 25,000 clones, 80% to 90% of them found a single time. The top ten hold 6% to 8.5% of the sample.

The V and J segments used are TRBV15 and TRBJ1-5; the D region possibly corresponds to TRBD1 (6 bases align). The TCR sequence derives from a woman aged 30 to 39 with HIV. Sample: unsorted PBMCs, taken 1.8 years before starting antiretroviral therapy. The CDR3 loop reads CATSRAPGGNQPQHF. The DNA is TGTGCCACCAGCAGAGCCCCAGGGGGCAATCAGCCCCAGCATTTT.